Presented here are 30 T cell receptor beta chains from one specimen sequenced in a study of OX40 agonist ivuxolimab in advanced cancers. The data were produced by immunoSEQ multiplex PCR, yet TCRdb's version contains in-frame clones alone and is incomplete. This table holds 34,000 or so clones, approximately 90% found once. The starting material was CD4+ or CD8+ T cells sorted from blood, obtained in a trial of the OX40 agonist ivuxolimab. The source is an adult with an advanced solid tumor such as melanoma, head and neck, liver or kidney cancer.

This clone was counted a few times. For the CDR3, the DNA is TGTGCCAGCATTCAGGGCACCTCCTACACCTTC. It encodes CASIQGTSYTF. The genes are TRBV6-1 and TRBJ1-2; TRBD1 might be the D (5 bases). The CDR3 loop spans 11 amino acids. Trimming removed 7 bases at V and 10 bases at J, with 13 bases between. Germline values: CDR1 MNHNS, CDR2 SASEGT.

The genes are TRBV6-5 and TRBJ2-7; D not resolved. With 3 bases removed from V and 3 bases from J, the gap between germline ends came to 12 bases. Per the germline V gene, CDR1 is MNHEY and CDR2 is SVGAGI. The CDR3 consists of 14 residues. The CDR3 nucleotides are TGTGCCAGCAGTTATGGGCCCCTCGGCTACGAGCAGTACTTC. Translating it yields CASSYGPLGYEQYF.

The rearrangement joins TRBV9 to TRBJ2-5; tentative D call: TRBD2 (6 bases). Trimming took off 3 bases at V and 1 base at J, with 16 bases between the two ends. CDR3 length: 16 amino acids. CDR1 and CDR2 from the germline V gene are SGDLS and YYNGEE. CDR3 amino acids: CASSARVGGTQETQYF. The CDR3 coding sequence is TGTGCCAGCAGCGCCCGAGTGGGCGGGACCCAAGAGACCCAGTACTTC.

CDR3 sequence: CASRGILGFNNEQFF. DNA for the CDR3: TGTGCCAGCAGGGGGATACTAGGATTTAACAATGAGCAGTTCTTC. The chain couples TRBV2 to TRBJ2-1; a weak D match, TRBD2 (5 bases). The CDR3 has 15 residues. Per the germline V gene, CDR1 is SNHLY and CDR2 is FYNNEI. V gave up 6 bases and J gave up 5 bases, with 17 bases separating them. Full variable domain (rest looked up from reference TRBV2 and TRBJ2-1): EPEVTQTPSHQVTQMGQEVILRCVPISNHLYFYWYRQILGQKVEFLVSFYNNEISEKSEIFDDQFSVERPDGSNFTLKIRSTKLEDSAMYFCASRGILGFNNEQFFGPGTRLTVL.

This chain joins TRBV5-1 and TRBJ2-1, with D uncertain. Trimming removed 0 bases at V and 7 bases at J, with 5 bases between. Germline-derived CDR1 and CDR2 are SGHRS and YFSETQ. The CDR3 sequence is 12 residues long. The CDR3 loop is CASSLEVNEQFF. CDR3 bases: TGCGCCAGCAGCTTGGAAGTTAATGAGCAGTTCTTC.

This rearrangement joins TRBV29-1 to TRBJ2-5; a possible D gene is TRBD2 (6 bases). Germline CDR1 SQVTM, CDR2 ANQGSEA. This CDR3 is built from 13 residues. Deletions cut 1 base from V and 2 bases from J, with 8 bases between. The chain's CDR3 is CSVEGSGQETQYF. In DNA form, the CDR3 reads TGCAGCGTTGAAGGTAGCGGACAAGAGACCCAGTACTTC.

This chain's CDR3 is CASSQASGSSYEQYF. The CDR3 region has the DNA TGCGCCAGCAGCCAGGCTAGCGGAAGCTCCTACGAGCAGTACTTC. The rearrangement joins TRBV4-1 to TRBJ2-7, with TRBD2 identical over 7 bases. From germline, CDR1 is MGHRA and CDR2 YSYEKL. The CDR3 loop spans 15 amino acids. Trimming took 3 bases from V and 0 from J; bases not matched to a gene: 5.

The chain is built from TRBV9 and TRBJ2-1; 10 bases agree with TRBD2. There are 15 residues in the CDR3. V lost 4 bases to trimming and J lost 8 bases; unmatched junction nucleotides: 9. CDR1 SGDLS and CDR2 YYNGEE come from the germline V gene. The CDR3 DNA follows: TGTGCCAGCAGCCCCAGCGGGGGGGCTGCCGATGAGCAGTTCTTC. It codes for CASSPSGGAADEQFF.

This chain joins TRBV5-8 and TRBJ1-5; D not certain. The CDR3 runs to 16 residues. Trimming cost V 0 bases and J 3 bases, with 13 bases left between them. Germline CDR1 SGHTS, CDR2 YDEGEE. The DNA of the CDR3 is TGTGCCAGCAGCTTGGCAAGGGCAGCCTACAATCAGCCCCAGCATTTT. It specifies CASSLARAAYNQPQHF.

The chain has TRBV27 and TRBJ2-1, with TRBD2 identical over 7 bases. CDR1 and CDR2 from the germline V gene are MNHEY and SMNVEV (reference sequence). With V trimmed by 7 bases and J by 0 bases, 6 bases remained unmatched. CDR3 length: 15 residues. CDR3 sequence reads: CASTPSGGSYNEQFF. DNA of the CDR3: TGTGCCAGCACCCCTAGCGGTGGCTCCTACAATGAGCAGTTCTTC.

The genes are TRBV15 and TRBJ2-7, with TRBD2 identical over 13 bases. Germline CDR1 and CDR2: LNHNV and YYDKDF (reference sequence). The CDR3 runs 18 residues. Trimming took 4 bases from V and 0 from J; bases not matched to a gene: 9. The CDR3 loop is CATSNVRLAGGPSYEQYF. DNA of the CDR3: TGTGCCACCAGCAATGTTCGACTAGCGGGAGGCCCCTCCTACGAGCAGTACTTC.

This chain uses TRBV25-1 with TRBJ2-2; 8 nucleotides agree with TRBD2. CDR3 length: 14 amino acids. J was trimmed by 8 bases and V by 5 bases; bases with no gene match: 7. Germline assignment: CDR1 MGHDK and CDR2 SYGVNS. The CDR3 DNA is TGTGCCAGCAGTTTGAGCGGGAGTTCGGGGGAGCTGTTTTTT. Translation: CASSLSGSSGELFF.

V and J are TRBV11-2 and TRBJ2-3; TRBD1 matches 8 bases. This CDR3 spans 13 amino acids. The V gene's germline CDR1 is SGHAT and CDR2 FQNNGV. The V and J ends lost 7 bases and 3 bases, in that order; junction bases with no gene match: 3. The CDR3 protein is CASTGQGTDTQYF. The CDR3 nucleotides are TGTGCCAGCACCGGACAGGGAACAGATACGCAGTATTTT.

V and J are TRBV2 and TRBJ2-3; D gene ambiguous. Trimming cost V 4 bases and J 5 bases, with 4 bases left between them. The CDR3 has 11 residues. Germline V gene data show CDR1 as SNHLY and CDR2 as FYNNEI. DNA for the CDR3: TGTGCCAGCAGTGGAATAGATACGCAGTATTTT. It specifies CASSGIDTQYF.

The V call is TRBV11-3, the J call TRBJ2-3, with D perhaps assigned TRBD1 or TRBD2 (5 bases each). V was pared by 5 bases and J by 8 bases, with 23 bases between. The CDR3 length is 16 residues. The germline gives CDR1 SGHNT, CDR2 YENEEA. CDR3 residues: CASSGRDQPSFGTQYF. The CDR3 DNA follows: TGTGCCAGCAGCGGCCGGGACCAGCCTTCTTTTGGTACGCAGTATTTT.

V usage is TRBV28 and J usage is TRBJ2-7; a weak D match, TRBD1 (6 bases). The V gene's germline CDR1 is MDHEN and CDR2 SYDVKM. The CDR3 extends over 13 amino acids. V lost 3 bases and J lost 3, with 9 bases in between. The CDR3 DNA reads TGTGCCAGCAGTTTTCCAGGGGTCTACGAGCAGTACTTC. Amino acid sequence: CASSFPGVYEQYF.

J is TRBJ2-7 and V is TRBV27, with TRBD2 matching 7 bases. This CDR3 region has 13 residues. Germline CDR1 is MNHEY and CDR2 is SMNVEV (reference sequence). V shed 5 bases and J 5 bases; nucleotides not matched to a gene: 6. The CDR3 coding sequence is TGTGCCAGCAGTACCTGGGCGGGGGACGAGCAGTACTTC. It yields the protein CASSTWAGDEQYF.

The chain links TRBV28 to TRBJ2-1, with 9 nucleotides matching TRBD1. Unmatched junction bases numbered 6, after V lost 5 bases and J lost 7 bases. CDR3 length: 14 residues. Per germline, CDR1 MDHEN and CDR2 SYDVKM. The CDR3 loop is CASSGTGWLNEQFF. CDR3 nucleotide sequence: TGTGCCAGCAGTGGGACAGGGTGGTTGAATGAGCAGTTCTTC.

The CDR3 DNA follows: TGTGCCAGCAGTTACGCTTCAGGGGCTCGGAATGAGCAGTTCTTC. Amino acid sequence: CASSYASGARNEQFF. The chain combines TRBV6-5 with TRBJ2-1, with D possibly being TRBD1 (6 bases). V lost 2 bases and J 7 bases, leaving 15 bases between the germline ends. Germline CDR1 MNHEY, CDR2 SVGAGI. This CDR3 spans 15 amino acids.

The genes are TRBV28 and TRBJ2-7; 8 bases are a match to TRBD1. The germline gives CDR1 MDHEN, CDR2 SYDVKM. Trimming removed 7 bases from V and 3 bases from J; junction bases left unmatched: 11. The CDR3 extends over 15 amino acids. In DNA, the CDR3 is TGTGCCAGCAACTCCCCGCGGACAGGGCGCTACGAGCAGTACTTC. This gives the protein CASNSPRTGRYEQYF.

V usage is TRBV13 and J usage is TRBJ2-7; D is unclear. Germline CDR1 PRHDT, CDR2 FYEKMQ (reference sequence). This CDR3 is built from 12 residues. Trimming shortened V by 6 bases and J by 5 bases, and 11 bases separated the two germline ends. CDR3 sequence: CASSQRFDEQYF. The DNA for the CDR3 is TGTGCCAGCAGTCAAAGGTTCGACGAGCAGTACTTC.

This chain joins TRBV27 and TRBJ2-7, with unresolved D. Deletions cut 6 bases from V and 7 bases from J, with 22 bases between. This CDR3 is built from 15 residues. Germline V gives CDR1 MNHEY, CDR2 SMNVEV (reference sequence). CDR3 coding DNA: TGTGCCAGCAGCCCGACAAATGGCCCGCCGGAGGAGCAGTACTTC. Translated, it gives CASSPTNGPPEEQYF.

The chain links TRBV5-4 to TRBJ1-5; D remains ambiguous. From germline, CDR1 is SGHNT and CDR2 YYREEE (reference sequence). V gave up 4 bases and J gave up 6 bases, with 8 bases separating them. The CDR3 sequence is 12 residues long. CDR3 amino acids: CASSNLFQPQHF. The DNA of the CDR3 is TGTGCCAGCAGCAATCTGTTTCAGCCCCAGCATTTT.

This clone was detected a few times. V gene TRBV10-2 combines with J gene TRBJ1-5; no definite D call. The CDR3 is 13 residues long. The germline V and J ends were trimmed by 3 bases and 4 bases, with 7 bases remaining between them. Germline CDR1 WSHSY, CDR2 SAAADI. This chain's CDR3 is CASSELRNQPQHF. The CDR3 nucleotides read TGCGCCAGCAGTGAACTAAGGAATCAGCCCCAGCATTTT.

The rearrangement uses TRBV7-8 and TRBJ1-3, with a weak D call TRBD1 (6 bases). The germline V gene encodes CDR1 SGHVS and CDR2 FQNEAQ. CDR3 length equals 17 residues. The V and J ends lost 5 bases and 5 bases respectively, with 22 bases between them. CDR3 sequence reads: CASSDIRGGFYRNTIYF. The DNA of the CDR3 is TGTGCCAGCAGCGACATTAGGGGGGGGTTCTACAGAAACACCATATATTTT. Full variable domain (missing parts from reference TRBV7-8 and TRBJ1-3): GAGVSQSPRYKVAKRGQDVALRCDPISGHVSLFWYQQALGQGPEFLTYFQNEAQLDKSGLPSDRFFAERPEGSVSTLKIQRTQQEDSAVYLCASSDIRGGFYRNTIYFGEGSWLTVV.

The chain carries TRBV9 and TRBJ2-7, with 10 bases that match TRBD2. V trimming: 0 bases; J trimming: 5 bases; junction bases outside the gene matches: 5. Per the germline V gene, CDR1 is SGDLS and CDR2 is YYNGEE. The CDR3 covers 15 residues. CDR3 DNA sequence: TGTGCCAGCAGCGTAGAGGGTCTAGCGGGAGACGAGCAGTACTTC. Protein: CASSVEGLAGDEQYF.

The CDR3 sequence is CASSSISGEKLFF. The DNA for the CDR3 is TGTGCCAGCAGCTCAATTAGTGGTGAAAAACTGTTTTTT. This chain uses TRBV11-2 with TRBJ1-4; D ambiguous. This CDR3 has 13 amino acids. The V gene lost 4 bases and the J gene lost 7 bases, with 10 bases spanning the gap. Germline lookup yields CDR1 SGHAT and CDR2 FQNNGV.

The chain uses TRBV2 and TRBJ2-7, with a weak D call TRBD1 (6 bases). Looked up from germline, CDR1 is SNHLY and CDR2 is FYNNEI. Between the trimmed V and J ends, which lost 4 bases and 3 bases, there was a span of 16 bases. The CDR3 is made up of 15 amino acids. The CDR3 reads CASSGGAGVGYEQYF. CDR3 nucleotides: TGTGCCAGCAGTGGAGGGGCAGGGGTTGGCTACGAGCAGTACTTC.

The chain has TRBV27 and TRBJ2-2; 7 bases agree with TRBD2. CDR1 and CDR2 from the germline V gene are MNHEY and SMNVEV (reference sequence). This CDR3 contains 17 residues. V lost 4 bases and J lost 0; bases outside the gene matches: 8. DNA for the CDR3: TGTGCCAGCAGTTGGGGATGGGGGGGGTCGAACACCGGGGAGCTGTTTTTT. Translated, it gives CASSWGWGGSNTGELFF.

V is TRBV27 and J is TRBJ2-3; tentatively, D is TRBD1 (5 bases). CDR1 is MNHEY, CDR2 SMNVEV, per germline (reference sequence). The CDR3 totals 14 residues. The germline V and J ends were trimmed by 1 base and 5 bases, with 10 bases remaining between them. The CDR3: CASSLWQGVDTQYF. CDR3 nucleotides: TGTGCCAGCAGTTTATGGCAGGGTGTAGATACGCAGTATTTT.